The rows below give T cell receptor beta chains drawn from one sample of a study of blood T cell repertoires in COVID-19. Sequencing was performed with immunoSEQ multiplex PCR; in TCRdb, only in-frame clones are kept and a portion is missing. The data contain 200,000 to 250,000 clones, approximately 86% of them seen just once; the ten biggest clones take up approximately 4%. Input material: peripheral blood. These receptors were taken from an elderly woman with acute or convalescent COVID-19. Each CDR3 is given with its conserved first and last residue. D genes are given only for firm matches. The size of a clone is reported for some rows only, either as once, few or many, or as a class for expanded clones.

>TRBV18|TRBJ2-7|TRBD1|.
CASSPILQGASEQYF
TGTGCCAGCTCACCGATCTTACAGGGGGCCAGCGAGCAGTACTTC
>TRBV19|TRBJ2-1|TRBD2|.
CASSLRLAGVIPRSYNEQFF
TGTGCCAGTAGTCTCCGACTAGCGGGGGTTATACCCAGGTCCTACAATGAGCAGTTCTTC
>TRBV3-1/TRBV3-2|TRBJ1-1|.|.
CASSRAMNTEAFF
TGTGCCAGCAGCCGCGCAATGAACACTGAAGCTTTCTTT
>TRBV2|TRBJ1-1|TRBD1|.
CASTLQRDRNTEAFF
TGTGCCAGCACCTTACAGAGGGACAGGAACACTGAAGCTTTCTTT
>TRBV9|TRBJ2-1|TRBD2|.
CASSQGLAGHNEQFF
TGTGCCAGCAGCCAGGGACTAGCGGGACACAATGAGCAGTTCTTC
>TRBV6-1|TRBJ2-2|.|.
CASSEQATGWTGELFF
TGTGCCAGCAGTGAACAAGCTACAGGGTGGACCGGGGAGCTGTTTTTT
>TRBV4-1|TRBJ1-2|TRBD1|.
CASSRQGTVDYGYTF
TGCGCCAGCAGCCGACAGGGTACAGTTGACTATGGCTACACCTTC
>TRBV10-3|TRBJ1-1|.|once
CAISDTSLNTEAFF
TGTGCCATCAGCGACACCTCACTGAACACTGAAGCTTTCTTT
>TRBV28|TRBJ1-4|TRBD1|.
CAGRRTGGNEKLFF
TGTGCCGGCCGCCGGACAGGGGGTAATGAAAAACTGTTTTTT
>TRBV4-3|TRBJ1-6|.|.
CASSQTEPYNSPLHF
TGCGCCAGCAGCCAAACAGAGCCCTATAATTCACCCCTCCACTTT
>TRBV7-2|TRBJ2-2|.|.
CASSPGLGNTGELFF
TGTGCCAGCAGCCCTGGACTGGGAAACACCGGGGAGCTGTTTTTT
>TRBV6-1|TRBJ1-2|.|.
CASSEQITNYGYTF
TGTGCCAGCAGTGAACAGATAACTAACTATGGCTACACCTTC
>TRBV28|TRBJ1-1|.|.
CASSLQGFPNTEAFF
TGTGCCAGCAGCCTACAGGGCTTCCCCAACACTGAAGCTTTCTTT
>TRBV6-2/TRBV6-3|TRBJ1-3|TRBD1|.
CASSWGQNSGNTIYF
TGTGCCAGCAGTTGGGGACAGAACTCTGGAAACACCATATATTTT
>TRBV7-2|TRBJ1-2|.|.
CASSYTRGWRASGYTF
TGTGCCAGCAGCTATACGAGGGGATGGAGGGCTAGCGGCTACACCTTC
>TRBV7-6|TRBJ1-3|.|.
CASSLLDSYSGNTIYF
TGTGCCAGCAGCTTACTGGACAGCTACTCTGGAAACACCATATATTTT
>TRBV19|TRBJ1-1|TRBD1|.
CASTDRGGTEAFF
TGTGCCAGTACCGACAGGGGAGGCACTGAAGCTTTCTTT
>TRBV5-1|TRBJ1-1|TRBD1|once
CASSFGQENTEAFF
TGCGCCAGCAGCTTCGGACAGGAGAACACTGAAGCTTTCTTT
>TRBV7-8|TRBJ1-3|.|.
CASSSDLGSGNTIYF
TGTGCCAGCAGCTCTGATCTAGGATCCGGAAACACCATATATTTT
>TRBV2|TRBJ1-2|TRBD1|.
CASTPGTGSLYGYTF
TGTGCCAGCACCCCCGGGACAGGGTCCCTCTATGGCTACACCTTC
>TRBV6-1|TRBJ1-5|.|.
CASSDAQGFNQPQHF
TGTGCCAGCAGTGATGCACAGGGATTCAATCAGCCCCAGCATTTT
>TRBV7-2|TRBJ1-1|.|.
CASSAWAGGLGTEAFF
TGTGCCAGCAGCGCCTGGGCTGGGGGGTTGGGCACTGAAGCTTTCTTT
>TRBV28|TRBJ2-4|TRBD1|.
CASSLSGAGGLKNIQYF
TGTGCCAGCAGTTTATCGGGGGCAGGGGGCCTCAAAAACATTCAGTACTTC
>TRBV19|TRBJ1-4|TRBD1|.
CASNPGTVNEKLFF
TGTGCCAGTAACCCCGGGACAGTTAATGAAAAACTGTTTTTT
>TRBV9|TRBJ2-2|TRBD1|few
CASSPHTGTGSRELFF
TGTGCCAGCAGCCCCCATACCGGGACAGGGTCTCGGGAGCTGTTTTTT
>TRBV10-3|TRBJ2-7|.|.
CAISESGSSYEQYF
TGTGCCATCAGTGAGTCAGGGAGCTCCTACGAGCAGTACTTC
>TRBV6-5|TRBJ2-7|.|once
CASNPPARGEQYF
TGTGCCAGCAACCCCCCTGCAAGGGGCGAGCAGTACTTC
>TRBV5-4|TRBJ2-7|.|.
CASSLGRGTTYEQYF
TGTGCCAGCAGCTTGGGCCGGGGTACCACCTACGAGCAGTACTTC
>TRBV28|TRBJ2-5|TRBD2|.
CASSLNTSGKETQYF
TGTGCCAGCAGTTTAAATACTAGCGGAAAAGAGACCCAGTACTTC
>TRBV18|TRBJ2-1|TRBD1|.
CASSRGTGGANNEQFF
TGTGCCAGCTCACGCGGGACAGGGGGCGCCAACAATGAGCAGTTCTTC
>TRBV5-5|TRBJ1-1|TRBD1|once
CASSIPGTGGLRAFF
TGTGCCAGCAGCATACCCGGGACAGGGGGCTTAAGGGCTTTCTTT